The following is a T cell receptor beta chain sequence with its context. This sample stems from a study of chemoradiotherapy in HPV16-positive cancers. Study in general: A couple of HPV16-positive patients' cells yielded candidate HPV-specific clones and common motifs.

Samples were taken several times over chemoradiotherapy. V lost 3 bases, J lost 0 bases, and 7 bases stayed unmatched. CDR1 is KGHSH and CDR2 is LQKENI in the germline V gene. This CDR3 spans 18 amino acids. Sequencing used immunoSEQ multiplex PCR; TCRdb keeps in-frame clones, though not all of them. The sample includes some 11,000 clones, over 70% of them seen just once. The TCR sequence derives from a human donor with HPV-associated anogenital cancer. This specimen was acquired from a patient who underwent chemoradiotherapy. The rearrangement joins TRBV18 to TRBJ2-3; 12 positions match TRBD2. The CDR3 loop is CASSPRTSGTSSTDTQYF. CDR3 bases: TGTGCCAGCTCACCCCGGACTAGCGGGACCTCTAGCACAGATACGCAGTATTTT.